The following is a T cell receptor (beta chain) sequence with its context. Its antigen is undetermined. Germline and genes: mouse. The missing CDR3 end, 1 residue past where the read stops, is filled in from the germline J gene. The entry originates in a study of tissue T cells after allogeneic stem cell transplantation. Overall study findings and caveats: The patient cohort was small and clinically heterogeneous, with limited sampling depth. Within patients, tissue anatomy strongly shaped TCR repertoire composition. In patients and mice, blood and spleen missed much of tissue repertoire.

The time point was: mouse harvest day 14 after allogeneic transplant. Tail vein injection delivered 10^7 T-cell-depleted bone marrow cells and 10^6 splenic CD5+ T cells. V was clipped by 0 bases and J by 0 bases; unmatched bases: 0. This CDR3 contains 15 residues. Germline V gene data show CDR1 as SGHLS and CDR2 as HYDKME. Here immunoSEQ multiplex PCR was the method, and the copy in TCRdb shows in-frame clones only, minus some. The table records 1,000 to 1,300 clones, around half of them present only once. The origin of this receptor is a female BALB/c mouse given C57BL/6 T cells with graft-versus-host disease after an allogeneic hematopoietic cell transplant. Sequencing input: spleen. This chain links TRBV12-2 with TRBJ2-3, with TRBD1 matching over 9 bases. The DNA read from the CDR3 is TGTGCCAGCTCTCTCGGGACAGGGAGTGCAGAAACGCTGTAT. This sequence encodes CASSLGTGSAETLY. The complete CDR3 protein is CASSLGTGSAETLYF.